The 24 T cell receptor beta chains reported below all come from one sample, sequenced in a study of OX40 agonist ivuxolimab in advanced cancers. Assay used: immunoSEQ multiplex PCR; TCRdb lists only in-frame clones, some missing. Of 40,000 to 50,000 clones in the sample, around 88% were seen once. Sequenced material: CD4+ or CD8+ T cells sorted from blood, taken in a trial of the OX40 agonist ivuxolimab. These receptors came from an adult with an advanced solid tumor such as melanoma, head and neck, liver or kidney cancer.

The chain carries TRBV5-1 and TRBJ1-1; D unclear. V was clipped by 4 bases and J by 5 bases, with 9 bases between them. Germline V gene lookup returns CDR1 SGHRS and CDR2 YFSETQ. The CDR3 runs 12 residues. CDR3 DNA: TGCGCCAGCAGCCCGGCTGATACTGAAGCTTTCTTT. Residues: CASSPADTEAFF.

This clone was recorded a few times. CDR3 sequence reads: CASSYSDGDGLYF. The CDR3, as DNA: TGTGCCAGCAGTTACTCGGACGGAGACGGGCTGTACTTC. This rearrangement joins TRBV6-6 to TRBJ2-4; D not resolved. Trimming pared 0 bases from V and 15 bases from J, leaving 15 bases between. Germline V lookup: CDR1 MNHNY, CDR2 SVGAGI (reference sequence). The CDR3 totals 13 residues.

This clone was observed once. The chain joins TRBV5-5 to TRBJ1-6; D is ambiguous. Germline CDR1 and CDR2: SGHKS and YYEKEE (reference sequence). This CDR3 has 16 amino acids. V lost 1 base and J lost 0, with 8 bases in between. The CDR3 DNA reads TGTGCCAGCAGCTTGAGGGATAGCTCCTATAATTCACCCCTCCACTTT. It is translated as CASSLRDSSYNSPLHF. Using reference TRBV5-5 and TRBJ1-6 for the parts outside the CDR3, the full variable domain is DAGVTQSPTHLIKTRGQQVTLRCSPISGHKSVSWYQQVLGQGPQFIFQYYEKEERGRGNFPDRFSARQFPNYSSELNVNALLLGDSALYLCASSLRDSSYNSPLHFGNGTRLTVT.

V usage is TRBV19 and J usage is TRBJ1-5, with D maybe TRBD1 (6 bases). Looked up from germline, CDR1 is LNHDA and CDR2 is SQIVND (reference sequence). The CDR3 is made up of 15 amino acids. V lost 7 bases to trimming and J lost 2 bases, with 15 bases between them. The CDR3 DNA is TGTGCCAGTATCGCTGGGGGGCAGGGCAATCAGCCCCAGCATTTT. This translates into CASIAGGQGNQPQHF.

This sequence joins TRBV19 and TRBJ1-5; D may be TRBD1 (5 bases). Germline V lookup: CDR1 LNHDA, CDR2 SQIVND (reference sequence). This CDR3 has 16 amino acids. Trimming stripped 3 bases from V and 5 bases from J, with 17 bases between. CDR3 coding DNA: TGTGCCAGTAGTATCAAGGCCAGGGCATCCCATCAGCCCCAGCATTTT. The encoded protein is CASSIKARASHQPQHF.

This chain uses TRBV7-9 with TRBJ1-2, with D uncertain. Germline CDR1 reads SEHNR; CDR2 reads FQNEAQ (reference sequence). Trimming pared 2 bases from V and 6 bases from J, leaving 4 bases between. The CDR3 runs 11 residues. The CDR3 spells CASSLYHGYTF. CDR3 sequence (DNA): TGTGCCAGCAGCTTATATCATGGCTACACCTTC.

The chain has TRBV27 and TRBJ1-1; the match to TRBD1 covers 9 bases. CDR1 is MNHEY and CDR2 is SMNVEV in the germline V gene (reference sequence). V dropped 4 bases and J dropped 3; count of bases not matched to a gene: 12. CDR3 length: 17 residues. The CDR3 reads CASSSGTGLFGDTEAFF. The DNA for the CDR3 is TGTGCCAGCAGTTCCGGGACAGGGTTGTTCGGGGACACTGAAGCTTTCTTT.

This clone was found once. DNA of the CDR3: TGTGCCAGCAGCGGACAGGGCGTGGGACTAGAGACCCAGTACTTC. Protein: CASSGQGVGLETQYF. The chain has TRBV7-9 and TRBJ2-5; 8 bases are a match to TRBD1. The germline CDR1 and CDR2 sequences are SEHNR and FQNEAQ (reference sequence). The CDR3 totals 15 residues. J lost 4 bases, V lost 5 bases, and 9 bases had no gene match. The variable domain in full, with the rest retrieved from reference TRBV7-9 and TRBJ2-5, is DTGVSQNPRHKITKRGQNVTFRCDPISEHNRLYWYRQTLGQGPEFLTYFQNEAQLEKSRLLSDRFSAERPKGSFSTLEIQRTEQGDSAMYLCASSGQGVGLETQYFGPGTRLLVL.

This chain uses TRBV5-4 with TRBJ2-7; D may be TRBD2 (5 bases). Germline V CDR1 and CDR2: SGHNT, YYREEE (reference sequence). There are 15 residues in the CDR3. Trimming took off 1 base at V and 3 bases at J, with 14 bases between the two ends. In DNA, the CDR3 is TGTGCCAGCAGCTTGTCCGGGAACCGTGGCTACGAGCAGTACTTC. Its protein product is CASSLSGNRGYEQYF.

The genes are TRBV19 and TRBJ1-2; D may be TRBD1 (5 bases). The V end was cut by 3 bases, the J end by 0 bases, with 17 bases between. This CDR3 comprises 17 residues. Germline values: CDR1 LNHDA, CDR2 SQIVND (reference sequence). CDR3: CASSIRAEPPTNYGYTF. The DNA of the CDR3 is TGTGCCAGTAGTATCAGGGCAGAACCGCCGACTAACTATGGCTACACCTTC.

V is TRBV11-2 and J is TRBJ2-7, with 7 bases lining up with TRBD2. The CDR3 loop spans 12 amino acids. Germline CDR1 reads SGHAT; CDR2 reads FQNNGV. V was clipped by 6 bases and J by 7 bases; unmatched bases: 6. CDR3 residues: CASSYSSGEQYF. CDR3 nucleotides: TGTGCCAGCAGTTATTCTAGCGGTGAGCAGTACTTC.

In nucleotides, the CDR3 is TGTGCCAGCAGCGGCCCCGGGGAGCTGTTTTTT. Translation gives CASSGPGELFF. The V call is TRBV9, the J call TRBJ2-2; no definite D call. The CDR3 is made up of 11 amino acids. V gave up 3 bases and J gave up 6 bases, with 3 bases separating them. The V gene's germline CDR1 is SGDLS and CDR2 YYNGEE.

The chain has TRBV7-9 and TRBJ1-1; TRBD1 might be the D (6 bases). Germline CDR1 SEHNR, CDR2 FQNEAQ (reference sequence). The CDR3 extends over 14 amino acids. The V end lost 5 bases, the J end lost 7 bases, and 17 bases lay between the germline ends. The CDR3 nucleotides read TGTGCCAGCAGCCCGGACAGAGAGCGTTATGAAGCTTTCTTT. Encoded protein: CASSPDRERYEAFF.

This clone was observed once. The chain links TRBV4-2 to TRBJ1-2, with a tentative D call TRBD1 (5 bases). The CDR3 is 13 amino acids. With 1 base removed from V and 4 bases from J, the gap between germline ends came to 7 bases. Looked up from germline, CDR1 is LGHNA and CDR2 is YNFKEQ. The CDR3 region has the DNA TGTGCCAGCAGCCAAGCGGACACCTATGGCTACACCTTC. Encoded protein: CASSQADTYGYTF.

V is TRBV6-8 and J is TRBJ2-5, with 11 positions matching TRBD2. Germline loops: CDR1 MNHGY, CDR2 SAAAGT. Losses at the gene ends were 4 bases for V and 6 bases for J; bases not matched to a gene: 4. This CDR3 is built from 14 residues. The CDR3 spells CASSSPSGRQTQYF. Here the CDR3 DNA reads TGTGCCAGCAGTTCTCCTAGCGGGAGGCAGACCCAGTACTTC.

The chain combines TRBV4-1 with TRBJ2-1; D not resolved. V lost 0 bases and J 8 bases, leaving 8 bases between the germline ends. The length of the CDR3 is 13 residues. Germline-derived CDR1 and CDR2 are MGHRA and YSYEKL. In DNA, the CDR3 is TGCGCCAGCAGCCAAGAAGCAGTTGATGAGCAGTTCTTC. This sequence encodes CASSQEAVDEQFF.

The chain combines TRBV4-2 with TRBJ1-1, with D possibly matching TRBD1 (5 bases). V shed 2 bases and J shed 2 bases, with 12 bases lying between them. Germline V gives CDR1 LGHNA, CDR2 YNFKEQ. The CDR3 runs to 15 residues. CDR3 sequence (DNA): TGTGCCAGCAGCCAAAGATCCGGGGCTAACACTGAAGCTTTCTTT. It translates to CASSQRSGANTEAFF.

V gene TRBV28 combines with J gene TRBJ2-7, with D possibly being TRBD1 (6 bases). CDR1 MDHEN and CDR2 SYDVKM come from the germline V gene. V lost 3 bases and J lost 3, with 12 bases in between. This CDR3 region has 14 residues. CDR3 in amino acids: CASSLPGQNYEQYF. CDR3 in DNA: TGTGCCAGCAGTTTGCCCGGACAGAACTACGAGCAGTACTTC.

The V gene is TRBV7-9, the J gene TRBJ2-5; no firm D call. Trimming took 3 bases from V and 1 from J, leaving 9 bases between them. From germline, CDR1 is SEHNR and CDR2 FQNEAQ (reference sequence). CDR3 length: 14 residues. The CDR3 protein is CASSLLSSQETQYF. For the CDR3, the DNA is TGTGCCAGCAGCTTGTTATCGTCCCAAGAGACCCAGTACTTC.

The count of this clone is one. The chain couples TRBV30 to TRBJ1-6; D remains unclear. This CDR3 has 14 amino acids. Germline V CDR1 and CDR2: GTSNPN, SVGIG (reference sequence). V was clipped by 3 bases and J by 0 bases, with 6 bases between them. The CDR3 loop is CAWRPSSYNSPLHF. CDR3 nucleotide sequence: TGTGCCTGGAGGCCGAGCTCCTATAATTCACCCCTCCACTTT.

Only one count was recorded for this clone. The chain uses TRBV9 and TRBJ1-2; D uncertain. Germline values: CDR1 SGDLS, CDR2 YYNGEE. Between the trimmed V and J ends, which lost 4 bases and 4 bases, there was a span of 26 bases. The length of the CDR3 is 18 residues. The CDR3 protein is CASSPLSVLGEERYGYTF. CDR3 coding DNA: TGTGCCAGCAGCCCGTTGTCCGTTCTTGGGGAAGAGCGCTATGGCTACACCTTC.

The rearrangement links TRBV10-1 to TRBJ2-2; 7 nucleotides line up with TRBD1. The length of the CDR3 is 13 residues. CDR1 is WNHNN, CDR2 SYGVQD, per germline (reference sequence). V lost 8 bases, J lost 5 bases, and 5 bases stayed unmatched. The CDR3 reads CASPTGVTGELFF. CDR3 coding DNA: TGCGCCAGCCCTACAGGGGTTACCGGGGAGCTGTTTTTT.

This clone came up once. This rearrangement joins TRBV11-1 to TRBJ1-1; 7 bases agree with TRBD1. J was trimmed by 1 base and V by 4 bases; bases with no gene match: 9. CDR1 and CDR2 from the germline V gene are SGHAT and FQDESV (reference sequence). This CDR3 is built from 16 residues. This CDR3 reads CASSSTPGTENTEAFF. CDR3 bases: TGTGCCAGCAGCTCCACTCCCGGGACAGAGAACACTGAAGCTTTCTTT.

This clone has a single count. The rearrangement joins TRBV7-9 to TRBJ1-3; D gene uncertain. CDR1 and CDR2 from the germline V gene are SEHNR and FQNEAQ (reference sequence). Trimming removed 0 bases from V and 2 bases from J, with 11 bases in between. This CDR3 comprises 16 residues. The CDR3 protein is CASSLAITATGNTIYF. CDR3 DNA: TGTGCCAGCAGCTTAGCCATAACTGCCACTGGAAACACCATATATTTT.